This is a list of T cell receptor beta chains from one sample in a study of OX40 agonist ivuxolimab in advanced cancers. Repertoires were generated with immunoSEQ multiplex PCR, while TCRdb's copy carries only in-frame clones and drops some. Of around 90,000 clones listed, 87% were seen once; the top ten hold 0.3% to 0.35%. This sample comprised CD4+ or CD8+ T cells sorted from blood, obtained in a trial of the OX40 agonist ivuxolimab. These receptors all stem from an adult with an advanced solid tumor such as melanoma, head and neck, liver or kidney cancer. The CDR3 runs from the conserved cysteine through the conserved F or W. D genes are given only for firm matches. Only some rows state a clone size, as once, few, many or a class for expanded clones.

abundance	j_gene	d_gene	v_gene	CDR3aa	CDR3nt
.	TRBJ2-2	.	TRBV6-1	CASSEGSNRYTGELFF	TGTGCCAGCAGTGAAGGGTCAAATCGGTACACCGGGGAGCTGTTTTTT
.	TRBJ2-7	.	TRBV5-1	CASSLSWDEQYF	TGCGCCAGCAGCCTCTCCTGGGACGAGCAGTACTTC
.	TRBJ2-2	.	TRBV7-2	CASGTGTTNTGELFF	TGTGCCAGCGGCACCGGGACAACGAACACCGGGGAGCTGTTTTTT
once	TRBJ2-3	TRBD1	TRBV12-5	CASGTRTGFTDTQYF	TGTGCTAGTGGTACCCGGACAGGGTTCACAGATACGCAGTATTTT
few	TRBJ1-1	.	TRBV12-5	CASGLVIQGPITEAFF	TGTGCTAGTGGTTTGGTGATACAGGGTCCTATCACTGAAGCTTTCTTT
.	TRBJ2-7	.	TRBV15	CATSRAAGSSYEQYF	TGTGCCACCAGCAGAGCGGCTGGAAGCTCCTACGAGCAGTACTTC
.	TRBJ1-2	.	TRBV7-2	CASSPGFSYGYTF	TGTGCCAGCAGCCCAGGGTTTTCCTATGGCTACACCTTC
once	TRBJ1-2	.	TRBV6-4	CASRQGPNYGYTF	TGTGCCAGCAGGCAGGGACCTAACTATGGCTACACCTTC
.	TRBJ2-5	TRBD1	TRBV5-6	CASSTTGTGGRETQYF	TGTGCCAGCAGTACCACTGGGACAGGGGGGAGGGAGACCCAGTACTTC
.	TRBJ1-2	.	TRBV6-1	CASSPGRGLGYTF	TGTGCCAGCAGCCCCGGGCGGGGGCTTGGCTACACCTTC
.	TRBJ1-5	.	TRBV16	CASSPQMEGDQPQHF	TGTGCCAGCAGCCCTCAAATGGAGGGGGATCAGCCCCAGCATTTT
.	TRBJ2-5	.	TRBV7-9	CASSLRGPQETQYF	TGTGCCAGCAGCCTTCGGGGCCCCCAAGAGACCCAGTACTTC
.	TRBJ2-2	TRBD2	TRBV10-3	CAIRGLAGELFF	TGTGCCATCAGGGGACTAGCAGGGGAGCTGTTTTTT
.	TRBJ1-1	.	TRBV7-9	CASSLGAANTEAFF	TGTGCCAGCAGCCTAGGGGCCGCGAACACTGAAGCTTTCTTT
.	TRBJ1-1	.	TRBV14	CASSQDRAAEAFF	TGTGCCAGCAGCCAAGATAGGGCGGCTGAAGCTTTCTTT
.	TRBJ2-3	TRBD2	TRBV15	CATSTWTSGGSDTQYF	TGTGCCACCAGCACTTGGACTAGCGGGGGCTCAGATACGCAGTATTTT
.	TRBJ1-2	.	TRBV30	CAWRREDYGYTF	TGTGCCTGGAGGCGGGAAGACTATGGCTACACCTTC
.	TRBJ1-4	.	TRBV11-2	CASSYGTNSEKLFF	TGTGCCAGCAGCTACGGGACGAATTCTGAAAAACTGTTTTTT
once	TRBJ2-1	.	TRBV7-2	CASSYHSQQRGGEQFF	TGTGCCAGCAGCTACCACTCACAACAAAGGGGAGGTGAGCAGTTCTTC
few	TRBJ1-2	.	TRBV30	CAWSVRGESGYTF	TGTGCCTGGAGTGTACGAGGCGAATCTGGCTACACCTTC
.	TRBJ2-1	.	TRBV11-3	CAVLYRAYNEQFF	TGTGCCGTCCTGTACCGCGCCTACAATGAGCAGTTCTTC
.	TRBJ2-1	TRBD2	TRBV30	CAWSPSGGAYEQFF	TGTGCCTGGAGCCCTAGCGGGGGGGCCTATGAGCAGTTCTTC
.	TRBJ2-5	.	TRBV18	CASSPQAGQETQYF	TGTGCCAGCTCACCTCAGGCAGGGCAAGAGACCCAGTACTTC
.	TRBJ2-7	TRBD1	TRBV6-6	CASSGQGSSYEQYF	TGTGCCAGCAGTGGACAGGGATCCTCCTACGAGCAGTACTTC
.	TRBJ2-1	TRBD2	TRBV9	CASSDLRGGPHNEQFF	TGTGCCAGCAGCGACCTTCGGGGGGGCCCGCACAATGAGCAGTTCTTC
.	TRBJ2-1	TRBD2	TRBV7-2	CASSSASGGAPSGFF	TGTGCCAGCAGCTCCGCTAGCGGGGGGGCCCCCTCCGGGTTCTTC
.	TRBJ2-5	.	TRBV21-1	CASSQRVETQYF	TGTGCCAGCAGTCAGAGAGTCGAGACCCAGTACTTC
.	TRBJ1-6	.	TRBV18	CASSPPRDYNSPLHF	TGTGCCAGCTCACCACCACGGGACTATAATTCACCCCTCCACTTT
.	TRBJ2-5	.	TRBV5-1	CASSLEAGRGTQYF	TGCGCCAGCAGCTTGGAGGCAGGTCGAGGGACCCAGTACTTC